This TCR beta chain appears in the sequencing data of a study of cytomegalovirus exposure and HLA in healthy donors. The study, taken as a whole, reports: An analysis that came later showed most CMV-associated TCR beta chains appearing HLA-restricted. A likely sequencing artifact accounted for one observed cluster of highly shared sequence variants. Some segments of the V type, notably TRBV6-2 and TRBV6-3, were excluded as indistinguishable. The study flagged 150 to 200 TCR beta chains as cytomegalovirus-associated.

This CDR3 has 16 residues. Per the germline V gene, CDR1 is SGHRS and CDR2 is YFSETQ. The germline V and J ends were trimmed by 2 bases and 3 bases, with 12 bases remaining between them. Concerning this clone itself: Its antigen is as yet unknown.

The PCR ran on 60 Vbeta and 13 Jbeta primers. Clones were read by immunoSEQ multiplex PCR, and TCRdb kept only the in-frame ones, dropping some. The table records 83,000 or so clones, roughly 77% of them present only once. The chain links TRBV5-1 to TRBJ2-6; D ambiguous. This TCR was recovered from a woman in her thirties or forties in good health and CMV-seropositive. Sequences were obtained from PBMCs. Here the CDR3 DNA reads TGCGCCAGCAGCTTAGACACAACGAGTGGGGCCAACGTCCTGACTTTC. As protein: CASSLDTTSGANVLTF.